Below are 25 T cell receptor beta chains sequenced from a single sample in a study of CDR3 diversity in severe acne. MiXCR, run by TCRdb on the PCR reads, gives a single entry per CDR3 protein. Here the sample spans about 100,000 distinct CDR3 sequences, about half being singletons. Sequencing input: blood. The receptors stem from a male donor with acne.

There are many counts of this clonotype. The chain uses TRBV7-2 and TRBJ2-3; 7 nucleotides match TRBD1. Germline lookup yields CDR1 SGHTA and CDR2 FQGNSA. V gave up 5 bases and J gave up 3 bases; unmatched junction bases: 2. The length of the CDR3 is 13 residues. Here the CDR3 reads CASSPGGTDTQYF. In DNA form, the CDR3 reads TGTGCCAGCAGCCCAGGGGGAACAGATACGCAGTATTTT.

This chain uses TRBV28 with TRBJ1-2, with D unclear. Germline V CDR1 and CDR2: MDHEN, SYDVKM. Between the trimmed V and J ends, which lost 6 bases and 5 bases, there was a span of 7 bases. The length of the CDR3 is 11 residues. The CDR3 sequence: CASSTVYGYTF. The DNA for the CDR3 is TGTGCCAGCAGCACTGTGTATGGCTACACCTTC.

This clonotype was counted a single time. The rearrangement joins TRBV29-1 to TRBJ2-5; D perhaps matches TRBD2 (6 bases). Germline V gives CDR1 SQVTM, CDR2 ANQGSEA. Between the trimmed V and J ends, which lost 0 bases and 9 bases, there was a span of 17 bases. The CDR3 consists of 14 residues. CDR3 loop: CSVEDAAGTWAQYF. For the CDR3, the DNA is TGCAGCGTTGAAGACGCGGCAGGGACTTGGGCCCAGTACTTC.

DNA for the CDR3: TGTGCCAGCAGTTACGGCCGCCGACCGACCTCTGGAAACACCATATATTTT. As protein: CASSYGRRPTSGNTIYF. The V gene is TRBV6-5, the J gene TRBJ1-3; no firm D call. Trimming left V 2 bases short and J 0 bases short, with 14 bases between. The CDR3 length is 17 residues. The germline CDR1 and CDR2 sequences are MNHEY and SVGAGI.

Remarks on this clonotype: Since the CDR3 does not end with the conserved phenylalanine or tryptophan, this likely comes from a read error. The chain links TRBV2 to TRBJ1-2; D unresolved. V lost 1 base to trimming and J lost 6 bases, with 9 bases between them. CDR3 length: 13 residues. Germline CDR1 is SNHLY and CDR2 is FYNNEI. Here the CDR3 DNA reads TGTGCCAGCAGTGAAGGCAGTCCCCATGGCTACACCCTC. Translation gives CASSEGSPHGYTL.

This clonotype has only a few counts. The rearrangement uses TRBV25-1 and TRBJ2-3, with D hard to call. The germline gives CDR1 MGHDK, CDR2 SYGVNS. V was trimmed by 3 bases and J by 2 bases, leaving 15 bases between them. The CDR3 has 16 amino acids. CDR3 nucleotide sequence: TGTGCCAGCAGTGATGAGACGAGTTCTTCCACAGATACGCAGTATTTT. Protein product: CASSDETSSSTDTQYF.

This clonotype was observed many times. The CDR3 loop reads CASSQGGSTDTQYF. In DNA form, the CDR3 reads TGTGCCAGCAGCCAAGGGGGGAGCACAGATACGCAGTATTTT. The chain links TRBV14 to TRBJ2-3, with D perhaps given as TRBD1 or TRBD2 (5 bases each). The V end was cut by 1 base, the J end by 0 bases, with 5 bases between. Germline assignment: CDR1 SGHDN and CDR2 FVKESK. CDR3 length: 14 residues.

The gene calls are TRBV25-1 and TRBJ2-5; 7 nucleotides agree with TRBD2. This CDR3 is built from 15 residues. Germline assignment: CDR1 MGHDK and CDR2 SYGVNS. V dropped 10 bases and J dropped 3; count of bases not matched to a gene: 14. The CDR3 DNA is TGTGCCACCAGCACGGTTAGCGGGTACAAAGAGACCCAGTACTTC. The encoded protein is CATSTVSGYKETQYF.

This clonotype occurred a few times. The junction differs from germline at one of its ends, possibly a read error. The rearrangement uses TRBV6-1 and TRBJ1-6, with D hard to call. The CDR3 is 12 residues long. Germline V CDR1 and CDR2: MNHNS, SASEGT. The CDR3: CAGSGVNSPLHF. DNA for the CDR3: TGTGCCGGCAGTGGGGTAAATTCACCCCTCCACTTT.

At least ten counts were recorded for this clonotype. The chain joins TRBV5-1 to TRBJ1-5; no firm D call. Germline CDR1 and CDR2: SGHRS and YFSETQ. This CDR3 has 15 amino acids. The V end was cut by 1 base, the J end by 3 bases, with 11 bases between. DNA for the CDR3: TGCGCCAGCAGCTTGTCGGGCAGAAACAATCAGCCCCAGCATTTT. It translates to CASSLSGRNNQPQHF.

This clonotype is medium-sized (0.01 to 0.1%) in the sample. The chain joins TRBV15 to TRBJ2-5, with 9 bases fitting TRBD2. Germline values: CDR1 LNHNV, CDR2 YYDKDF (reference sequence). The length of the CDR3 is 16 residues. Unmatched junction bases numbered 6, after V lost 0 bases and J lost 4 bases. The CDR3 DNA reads TGTGCCACCAGCAGAGATCGGGGACTAGCAGGAGAGACCCAGTACTTC. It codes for CATSRDRGLAGETQYF.

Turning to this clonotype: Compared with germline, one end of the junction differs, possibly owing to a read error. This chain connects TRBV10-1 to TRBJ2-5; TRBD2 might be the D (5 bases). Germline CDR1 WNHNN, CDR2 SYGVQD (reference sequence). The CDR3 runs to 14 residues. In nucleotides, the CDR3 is TGTGCCAGCAGTTTGCGCGGGCGGTGGGAGACCCAGTACTTC. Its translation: CASSLRGRWETQYF.

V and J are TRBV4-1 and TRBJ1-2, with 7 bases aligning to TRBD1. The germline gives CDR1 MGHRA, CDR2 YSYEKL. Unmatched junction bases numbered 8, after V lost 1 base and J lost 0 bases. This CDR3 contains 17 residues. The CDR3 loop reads CASSQGPGGLANYGYTF. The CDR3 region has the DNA TGCGCCAGCAGCCAAGGTCCAGGGGGACTAGCTAACTATGGCTACACCTTC.

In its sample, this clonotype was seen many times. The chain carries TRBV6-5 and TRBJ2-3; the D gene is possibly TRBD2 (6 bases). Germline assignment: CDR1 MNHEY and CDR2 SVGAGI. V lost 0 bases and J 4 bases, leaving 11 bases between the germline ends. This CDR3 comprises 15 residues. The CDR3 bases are TGTGCCAGCAGTTACTCGGGAGTAGCGGCAGATACGCAGTATTTT. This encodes CASSYSGVAADTQYF.

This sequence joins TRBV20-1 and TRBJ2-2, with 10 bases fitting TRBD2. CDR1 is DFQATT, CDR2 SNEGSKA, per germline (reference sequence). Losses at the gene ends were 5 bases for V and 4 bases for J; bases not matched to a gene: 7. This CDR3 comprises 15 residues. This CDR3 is CSAPRSGRGTGELFF. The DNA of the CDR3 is TGCAGTGCTCCTCGAAGCGGGAGGGGCACCGGGGAGCTGTTTTTT.

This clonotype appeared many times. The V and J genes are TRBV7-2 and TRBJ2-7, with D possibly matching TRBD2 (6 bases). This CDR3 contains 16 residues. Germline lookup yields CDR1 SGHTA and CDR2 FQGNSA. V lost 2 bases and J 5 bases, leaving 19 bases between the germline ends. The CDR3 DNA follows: TGTGCCAGCAGCTTAAATTACGCGGGAAGTAGGCACGAGCAGTACGTC. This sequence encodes CASSLNYAGSRHEQYV.

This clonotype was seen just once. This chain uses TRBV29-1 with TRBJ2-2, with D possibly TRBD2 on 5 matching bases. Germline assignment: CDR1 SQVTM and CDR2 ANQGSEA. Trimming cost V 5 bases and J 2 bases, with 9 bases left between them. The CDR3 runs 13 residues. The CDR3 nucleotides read TGCAGCGTTATAGGGAGTAACACCGGGGAGCTGTTTTTT. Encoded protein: CSVIGSNTGELFF.

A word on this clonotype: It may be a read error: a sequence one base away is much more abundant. The CDR3 here is CASSEGVQAFF. Written as DNA, the CDR3 is TGTGCCAGCAGTGAGGGGGTGCAGGCTTTCTTT. V and J are TRBV25-1 and TRBJ1-1; possibly TRBD1 for D (5 bases). The V end was cut by 3 bases, the J end by 11 bases, with 10 bases between. The CDR3 spans 11 residues. Germline loops: CDR1 MGHDK, CDR2 SYGVNS.

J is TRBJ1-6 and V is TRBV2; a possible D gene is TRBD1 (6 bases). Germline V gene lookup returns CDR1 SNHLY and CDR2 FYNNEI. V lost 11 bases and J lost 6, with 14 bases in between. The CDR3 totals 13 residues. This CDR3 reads CASRDTRNSPLHF. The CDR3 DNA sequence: TGTGCCTCGAGGGACACGCGTAATTCACCCCTCCACTTT.

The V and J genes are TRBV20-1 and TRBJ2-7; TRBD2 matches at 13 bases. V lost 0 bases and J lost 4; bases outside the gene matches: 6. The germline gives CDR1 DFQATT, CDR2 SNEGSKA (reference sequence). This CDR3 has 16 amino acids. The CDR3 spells CSARDRTSGRIYEQYF. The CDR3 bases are TGCAGTGCTAGAGATCGGACTAGCGGGAGAATATACGAGCAGTACTTC.

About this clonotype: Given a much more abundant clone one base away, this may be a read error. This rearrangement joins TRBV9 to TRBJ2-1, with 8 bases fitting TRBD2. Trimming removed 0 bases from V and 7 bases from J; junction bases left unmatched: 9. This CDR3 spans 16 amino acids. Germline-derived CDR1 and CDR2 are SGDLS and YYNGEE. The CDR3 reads CASSVARAGGRNEQFF. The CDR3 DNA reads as TGTGCCAGCAGCGTAGCTCGGGCTGGCGGGAGGAATGAGCAGTTCTTC.

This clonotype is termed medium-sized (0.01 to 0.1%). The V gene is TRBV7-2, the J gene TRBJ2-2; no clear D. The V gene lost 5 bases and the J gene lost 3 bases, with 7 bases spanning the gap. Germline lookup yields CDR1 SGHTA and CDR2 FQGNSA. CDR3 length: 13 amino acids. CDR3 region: CASSPGHTGELFF. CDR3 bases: TGTGCCAGCAGCCCGGGCCACACCGGGGAGCTGTTTTTT.

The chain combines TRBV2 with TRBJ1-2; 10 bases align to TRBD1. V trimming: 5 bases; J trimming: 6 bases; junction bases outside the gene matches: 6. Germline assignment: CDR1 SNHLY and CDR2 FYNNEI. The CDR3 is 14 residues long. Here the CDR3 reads CASSTSGTGDGYTF. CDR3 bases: TGTGCCAGCAGTACATCCGGGACAGGGGATGGCTACACCTTC.

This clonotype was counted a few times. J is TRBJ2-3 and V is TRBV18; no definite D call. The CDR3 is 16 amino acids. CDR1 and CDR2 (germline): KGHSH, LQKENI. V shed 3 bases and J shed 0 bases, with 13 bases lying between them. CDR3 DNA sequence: TGTGCCAGCTCACCTGCGTGGGTTACTAGCACAGATACGCAGTATTTT. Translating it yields CASSPAWVTSTDTQYF.

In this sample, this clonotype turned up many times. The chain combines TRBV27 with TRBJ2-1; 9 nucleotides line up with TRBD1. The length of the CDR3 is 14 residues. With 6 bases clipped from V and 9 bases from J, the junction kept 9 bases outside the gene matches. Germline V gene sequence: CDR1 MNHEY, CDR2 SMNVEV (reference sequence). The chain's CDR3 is CASRTGQGMREQFF. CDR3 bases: TGTGCCAGCAGGACGGGACAGGGAATGCGTGAGCAGTTCTTC.